This TCR beta chain was sequenced during a study of blood T cell repertoires in COVID-19. Study background: Collection of acute and convalescent COVID-19 samples took place in the United States, Italy and Spain.

Clones were sequenced by immunoSEQ multiplex PCR, and TCRdb holds only the in-frame ones, with some missing. In the table there are around 240,000 clones, 91% of which are singletons. The CDR3 has 13 residues. Germline V gives CDR1 LGHDT, CDR2 YNNKEL (reference sequence). V gave up 3 bases and J gave up 9 bases, with 12 bases separating them. In terms of age and location, participants ranged from roughly 18 to 90 years and lived in under 30 US areas. This sequence was found in a human donor in a cohort exposed to, infected with or recovered from COVID-19 (not recorded which). The donor label of this sample is uncertain. Sequencing input: PBMCs or T cells enriched from blood (not recorded which). The J gene is TRBJ2-1, the V gene TRBV3-1 (or the pseudogene TRBV3-2); possibly TRBD1 for D (6 bases). DNA of the CDR3: TGTGCCAGCAGCCAGACACAGGGTGGTGAGCAGTTCTTC. Translation: CASSQTQGGEQFF.